This is a list of T cell receptor beta chains from one sample in a study of T cell responses to AZD1222 COVID-19 vaccine. Clones were sequenced by immunoSEQ multiplex PCR, and TCRdb holds only the in-frame ones, with some missing. The repertoire holds some 120,000 clones, with 70% to 90% as singletons. Sequenced here: peripheral blood, sampled on day 0 of AZD1222 vaccination. These receptors were taken from an adult in good health. Each CDR3 is given with its conserved first and last residue.

cdr3_aa j_call cdr3_length v_call
CASSDSSGGDYGYTF TRBJ1-2 15 TRBV6-4
CAWSVGQVLSPLHF TRBJ1-6 14 TRBV30
CASSIERGTALSNQPQHF TRBJ1-5 18 TRBV19
CASSLGPSGRVYEQYF TRBJ2-7 16 TRBV11-3
CATSQGRVKTEAFF TRBJ1-1 14 TRBV19
CASIRGNIQYF TRBJ2-4 11 TRBV6-5
CASSLGPGGSNQPQHF TRBJ1-5 16 TRBV7-6
CAWSTGQNNQPQHF TRBJ1-5 14 TRBV30
CASSLDPGVEAFF TRBJ1-1 13 TRBV11-3
CASSRPLGNEQFF TRBJ2-1 13 TRBV7-8
CASSFSSGNYEQYF TRBJ2-7 14 TRBV7-2
CASSLDGEETQYF TRBJ2-5 13 TRBV7-2
CASSPTTGFEAFF TRBJ1-1 13 TRBV5-4
CASQGGWQPQHF TRBJ1-5 12 TRBV28
CASSLESGAAYEQYF TRBJ2-7 15 TRBV7-9
CASEKDRVISGYNEQFF TRBJ2-1 17 TRBV21-1
CASSLDGDTQYF TRBJ2-3 12 TRBV5-1
CATSREALYEQYF TRBJ2-7 13 TRBV15
CASTKRARGLAIDTQYF TRBJ2-3 17 TRBV7-9
CASSLFSGKAFF TRBJ1-1 12 TRBV12-3/TRBV12-4
CASGRGQEAFF TRBJ1-1 11 TRBV12-5
CASSYGGDAPYGYTF TRBJ1-2 15 TRBV6-5
CASSLRDRVNSPLHF TRBJ1-6 15 TRBV11-2
CASSLEQGISPLHF TRBJ1-6 14 TRBV5-1
CASSDFRGATNEKLFF TRBJ1-4 16 TRBV25-1
CASSRSGTENTEAFF TRBJ1-1 15 TRBV18
CASSPKGGAGNPGEQFF TRBJ2-1 17 TRBV9
CASTKGLDRVWENEQFF TRBJ2-1 17 TRBV4-3
CASSQEAGGYENYGYTF TRBJ1-2 17 TRBV3-1/TRBV3-2
CASSFQWYEQYF TRBJ2-7 12 TRBV12-3/TRBV12-4
CASSLKGVGGQGYNEQFF TRBJ2-1 18 TRBV27
CSAKMRALHF TRBJ1-6 10 TRBV20-1
CASSSGERWLNEQFF TRBJ2-1 15 TRBV6-5
CASSSGTGPEQYF TRBJ2-7 13 TRBV19
CASSQIGQRETQYF TRBJ2-5 14 TRBV11-2
CASSPGSQYGYTF TRBJ1-2 13 TRBV18
CASSPPPKGNGELFF TRBJ2-2 15 TRBV18
CASKALGIGELFF TRBJ2-2 13 TRBV2
CASSLAQGKGNTIYF TRBJ1-3 15 TRBV7-6